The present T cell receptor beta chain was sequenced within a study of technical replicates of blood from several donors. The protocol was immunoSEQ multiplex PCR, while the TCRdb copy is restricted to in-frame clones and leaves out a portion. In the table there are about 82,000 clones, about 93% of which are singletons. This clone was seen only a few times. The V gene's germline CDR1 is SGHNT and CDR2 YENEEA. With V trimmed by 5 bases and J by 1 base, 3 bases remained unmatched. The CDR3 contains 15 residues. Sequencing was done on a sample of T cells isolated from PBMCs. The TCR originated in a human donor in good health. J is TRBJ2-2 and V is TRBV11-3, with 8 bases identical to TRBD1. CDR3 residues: CASSPGQGNTGELFF. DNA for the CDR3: TGTGCCAGCAGCCCTGGACAGGGGAACACCGGGGAGCTGTTTTTT.